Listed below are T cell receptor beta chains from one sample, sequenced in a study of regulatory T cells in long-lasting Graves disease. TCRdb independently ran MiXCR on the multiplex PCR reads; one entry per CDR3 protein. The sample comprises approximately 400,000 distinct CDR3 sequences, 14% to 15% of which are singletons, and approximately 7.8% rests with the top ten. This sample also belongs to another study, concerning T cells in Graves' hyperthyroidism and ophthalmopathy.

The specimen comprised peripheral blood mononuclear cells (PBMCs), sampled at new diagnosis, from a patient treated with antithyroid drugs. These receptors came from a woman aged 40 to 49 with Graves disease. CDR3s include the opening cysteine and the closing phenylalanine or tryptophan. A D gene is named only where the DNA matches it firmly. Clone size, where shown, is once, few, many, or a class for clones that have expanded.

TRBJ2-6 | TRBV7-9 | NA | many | TGTGCCAGCACCAACGGGGTTCCTGCTGGGGCCAACGTCCTGACTTTC | CASTNGVPAGANVLTF
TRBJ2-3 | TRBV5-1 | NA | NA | TGCGCCAGCAGCCGGGGGTCCGGGGACACAGATACGCAGTATTTT | CASSRGSGDTDTQYF
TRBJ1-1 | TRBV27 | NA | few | TGTGCCAGCAGTTTATCTTTTCGGGGGAACACTGAAGCTTTCTTT | CASSLSFRGNTEAFF
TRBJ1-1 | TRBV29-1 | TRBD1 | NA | TGCAGCGTAGTGGACAGGGGAGAGAACACTGAAGCTTTCTTT | CSVVDRGENTEAFF
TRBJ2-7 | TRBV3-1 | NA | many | TGTGCCAGCAGTCTTCGGACGGGGAGCTCCTACGAGCAGTACTTC | CASSLRTGSSYEQYF
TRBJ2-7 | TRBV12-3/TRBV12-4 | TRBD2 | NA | TGTGCCAGCAGTTCGGGACTAGCAGGAGGCCTAGAGAGGTACTTC | CASSSGLAGGLERYF
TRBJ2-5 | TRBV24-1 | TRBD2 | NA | TGTGCCACCAGTATAAGCGGGAGCGATGAGACCCAGTACTTC | CATSISGSDETQYF
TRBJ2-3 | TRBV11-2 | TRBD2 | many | TGTGCCAGCAGCTTTCTTCTGGGACTAGCGGGAGCTAGAGATACGCAGTATTTT | CASSFLLGLAGARDTQYF
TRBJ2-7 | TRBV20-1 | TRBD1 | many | TGCAGTGCTAGAGAGCTGGGACAGGAACTTTCCTACGAGCAGTACTTC | CSARELGQELSYEQYF
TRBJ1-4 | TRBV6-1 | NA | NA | TGTGCCAGCAGGGGAGAAGATGAAAAACTGTTTTTT | CASRGEDEKLFF
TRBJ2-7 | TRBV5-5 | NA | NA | TGTGCCAGCAGCCAGGGACGCCGGACCTACGAGCAGTACTTC | CASSQGRRTYEQYF
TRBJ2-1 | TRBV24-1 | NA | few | TGTGCCACCAGTGATTTTGAGGACTACAATGAGCAGTTCTTC | CATSDFEDYNEQFF
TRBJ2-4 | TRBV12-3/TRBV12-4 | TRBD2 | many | TGTGCCAGCAGTTTTCTAGCGGGAGGCACAGCCAAAAACATTCAGTACTTC | CASSFLAGGTAKNIQYF
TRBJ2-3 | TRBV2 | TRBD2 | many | TGTGCCCAAGCAGGGAGCGGGAGGGATACGCAGTATTTT | CAQAGSGRDTQYF
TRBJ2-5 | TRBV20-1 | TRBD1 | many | TGCAGTGCTAGTCCCCGGCCGGGACAGGGGGCGGCTAGCGGCCGACAAGAGACCCAGTACTTC | CSASPRPGQGAASGRQETQYF
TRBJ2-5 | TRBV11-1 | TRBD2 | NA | TGCGCCAGCAGCCCCCCCCGAGCGGGGGAGACCCAGTACTTC | CASSPPRAGETQYF
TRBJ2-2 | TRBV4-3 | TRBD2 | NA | TGCGCCAGCAGCCAAGAGGGGGACTATTACACCGGGGAGCTGTTTTTT | CASSQEGDYYTGELFF
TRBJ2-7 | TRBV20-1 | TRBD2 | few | TGCAGTGCTAGAGATCAGCGGGAGTCGTACGAGCAGTACTTC | CSARDQRESYEQYF
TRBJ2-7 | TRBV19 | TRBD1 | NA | TGTGCCAGTAGTGCCTCTGACAGGGGCCTTTTCTCCGAGCAGTACTTC | CASSASDRGLFSEQYF
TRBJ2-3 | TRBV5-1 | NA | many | TGCGCCAGCACCAAGGAAAGGGTCTCAGATACGCAGTATTTT | CASTKERVSDTQYF
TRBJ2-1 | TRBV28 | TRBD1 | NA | TGTGCCAGCAGTACAGGGGGCGTCTCCTACAATGAGCAGTTCTTC | CASSTGGVSYNEQFF
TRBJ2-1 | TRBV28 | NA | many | TGTGCCAGCAGAATAACACAGGGTAATGAGCAGTTCTTC | CASRITQGNEQFF
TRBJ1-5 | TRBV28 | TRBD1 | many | TGTGCCAGCAGTTTATGGGATGGGACAGAAGATCAGCCCCAGCATTTT | CASSLWDGTEDQPQHF
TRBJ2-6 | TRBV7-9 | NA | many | TGTGCCAGCAACAAACTGGGGGACGTCCTGACTTTC | CASNKLGDVLTF
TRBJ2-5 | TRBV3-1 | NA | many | TGTGCCAGCAGCCAAGATTCTAGCTTCCAAGAGACCCAGTACTTC | CASSQDSSFQETQYF
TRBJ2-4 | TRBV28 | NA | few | TGTGCCAGCAGTTTATTCCCCAGCAGGGGAAGCAAAAACATTCAGTACTTC | CASSLFPSRGSKNIQYF
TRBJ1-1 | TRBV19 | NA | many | NA | CASSNHVARGSLYWFF
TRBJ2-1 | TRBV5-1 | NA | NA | TGCGCCAGCAGCGCTGGTTGGGGGCAGTTCTTC | CASSAGWGQFF
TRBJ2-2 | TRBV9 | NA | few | TGTGCCAGCAGCGCAACTAGTTTCGGGGTAAACACCGGGGAGCTGTTTTTT | CASSATSFGVNTGELFF
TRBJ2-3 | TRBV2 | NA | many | TGTGCCAGCAGGGGTGGGCCGGGCACAGATACGCAGTATTTT | CASRGGPGTDTQYF
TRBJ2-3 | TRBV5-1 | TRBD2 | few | TGCGCCAGCAGCTTTCTAGCGGGGGACACAGATACGCAGTATTTT | CASSFLAGDTDTQYF
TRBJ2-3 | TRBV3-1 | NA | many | TGTGCCAGCAGCGACGAGATACTAGCCCCTCGGGATACGCAGTATTTT | CASSDEILAPRDTQYF
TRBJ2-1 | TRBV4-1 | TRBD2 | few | TGCGCCAGCAGCCAAGTCCCCCGGGGGGGTCCCTACAATGAGCAGTTCTTC | CASSQVPRGGPYNEQFF
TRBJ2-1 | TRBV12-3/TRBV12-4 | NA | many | TGTGCCATCACCGGGACGCCTAGCCTCAATGAGCAGTTCTTC | CAITGTPSLNEQFF
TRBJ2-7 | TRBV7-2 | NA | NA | TGTGCCAGCAGCTTCGGGACTCACGAGTCCTACGAGCAGTACTTC | CASSFGTHESYEQYF
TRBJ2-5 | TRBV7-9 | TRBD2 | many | TGTGCCAGCAGCTTAGCGACGGGAGGGTCGGAGACCCAGTACTTC | CASSLATGGSETQYF
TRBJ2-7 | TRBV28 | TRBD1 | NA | TGTGCCAGCAGCGGGACAGGGGCTAACTACGAGCAGTACTTC | CASSGTGANYEQYF
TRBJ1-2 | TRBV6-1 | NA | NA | TGTGCCAGCAGTGTTGGGGACCTGAACTATGGCTACACCTTC | CASSVGDLNYGYTF
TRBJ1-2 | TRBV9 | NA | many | TGTGCCAGCAGCGTAGTGGGGGGAAACTATGGCTACACCTTC | CASSVVGGNYGYTF
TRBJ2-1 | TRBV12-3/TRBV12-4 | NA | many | TGTGCCAGCAGTTTTACTAGGTACAATGAGCAGTTCTTC | CASSFTRYNEQFF
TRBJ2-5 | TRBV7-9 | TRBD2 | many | TGTGCCAGCAGCCGCCATTCGCTTGGGACTAGCGGACCGCAAGAGACCCAGTACTTC | CASSRHSLGTSGPQETQYF
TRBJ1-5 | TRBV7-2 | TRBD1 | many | TGTGCCAGCAGCCTACCCACAGGGGGCAATCAGCCCCAGCATTTT | CASSLPTGGNQPQHF
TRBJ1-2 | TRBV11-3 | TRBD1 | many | TGTGCCAGCACCGAGACAGGGGGCTATGGCTACACCTTC | CASTETGGYGYTF
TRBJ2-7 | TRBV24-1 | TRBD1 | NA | TGTGCCACCTCCCCCGGGACAGGGACCTACGAGCAGTACTTC | CATSPGTGTYEQYF